This entry concerns a single TCR beta chain. Its antigen is currently unknown. This entry is derived from a study of blood T cells in healthy people across ages. Study-wide points: The study regarded diversity estimates from one million T cells as underestimates. Strong correlation existed between TCR beta diversity and naive T cell percentage. Expanded clonotype changes were possibly confounded by unknown donor CMV status.

Alongside a J-beta primer mix, a sample-barcoded 5' primer served in a second PCR lasting about 6 to 11 cycles. TCRdb processed the 5' RACE reads anew with MiXCR; each CDR3 protein has one entry. The repertoire holds some 700,000 distinct CDR3 sequences, with about 42% as singletons. Germline CDR1 and CDR2: LGHDT and YNNKEL (reference sequence). With V trimmed by 8 bases and J by 13 bases, 19 bases remained unmatched. CDR3 length: 15 amino acids. The authors extracted at least 5.5 micrograms of total RNA per sample. Sequenced sample: blood. The V and J genes are TRBV3-1 and TRBJ2-1, with TRBD2 matching over 8 bases. The TCR comes from a woman aged 55 to 70 in good health. In DNA form, the CDR3 reads TGTGCCAGCCGAACGGGAGGGGGTATAGTGGAGACCCAGTTCTTC. The encoded protein is CASRTGGGIVETQFF.